This T cell receptor beta chain is from a study of technical replicates of blood from a few donors. Germline V gene sequence: CDR1 MNHNS, CDR2 SASEGT. V was trimmed by 1 base and J by 7 bases, leaving 10 bases between them. There are 14 residues in the CDR3. Sequencing was performed with immunoSEQ multiplex PCR; in TCRdb, only in-frame clones are kept and a portion is missing. The repertoire has fewer than 100,000 clones, approximately 91% of them found once; the top ten carry 0.41%. The sequence came from a human donor in good health. Sequenced material: T cells isolated from PBMCs. The chain links TRBV6-1 to TRBJ1-4; D remains unclear. CDR3 in amino acids: CASSEVGSSEKLFF. The CDR3, as DNA: TGTGCCAGCAGTGAAGTGGGGAGCAGTGAAAAACTGTTTTTT.